A selection of T cell receptor beta chains follows, all from one sample in a study of cytomegalovirus exposure and HLA in healthy donors. Repertoires were generated with immunoSEQ multiplex PCR, while TCRdb's copy carries only in-frame clones and drops some. The repertoire includes about 130,000 clones, over 9.5% of them detected once, and about 4.7% sits in the top ten. The specimen sequenced was PBMCs. The origin of the receptors is a woman aged 18-29 years in good health and CMV-seropositive. CDR3s include the opening cysteine and the closing phenylalanine or tryptophan. Each record gives: CDR3 DNA, CDR3 protein, D gene, V gene, J gene, clone size. The D gene is left open where the match is weak. Clone size is not always given. Where it is, it says once, few, many or a class for expanded clones.

TGTGCCAGCAGGTTTGACCTAGCGGCTTACGAGCAGTACTTC	CASRFDLAAYEQYF	TRBD2	TRBV5-5	TRBJ2-7	NA
TGCGCCAGCCGGGGGACAGGGGCCGATACGCAGTATTTT	CASRGTGADTQYF	TRBD1	TRBV5-1	TRBJ2-3	NA
TGTGCCAGCAGCTTAGATTTGGGGGCTCCCGAGAAGGGCTACACCTTC	CASSLDLGAPEKGYTF	NA	TRBV11-2	TRBJ1-2	few
TGTGCCATCAGTGATCGACTAGCGGGAAACAATGAGCAGTTCTTC	CAISDRLAGNNEQFF	TRBD2	TRBV10-3	TRBJ2-1	few
TGCAGCGCCGACAGGGCCCACACCTTC	CSADRAHTF	TRBD1	TRBV29-1	TRBJ1-2	few
TGTGCCAGCAGGATGGACACCCATACGCAGTATTTT	CASRMDTHTQYF	NA	TRBV6-5	TRBJ2-3	NA
TGTGCCAGCAGCGGGGCGGGAAAGGATAATGAAAAACTGTTTTTT	CASSGAGKDNEKLFF	NA	TRBV5-6	TRBJ1-4	NA
TGTGCCTGGAGTGTCGGGACAGGGCTACACTTC	CAWSVGTGLHF	TRBD1	TRBV30	TRBJ2-7	NA
TGTGCCAGCAGCACCAGGAGGTTTGGGGAGCTGTTTTTT	CASSTRRFGELFF	NA	TRBV13	TRBJ2-2	NA
TGTGCCAGCAGCATGTGGACAGACTATGGAGCCGGGGAGCTGTTTTTT	CASSMWTDYGAGELFF	NA	TRBV28	TRBJ2-2	few
TGTGCCAGCAGTCGCACCGTAGCTAGCGCCTACACAGATACGCAGTATTTT	CASSRTVASAYTDTQYF	NA	TRBV27	TRBJ2-3	few
TGTGCCAGCAGTGTGGGACAGTTCACAGATACGCAGTATTTT	CASSVGQFTDTQYF	TRBD1	TRBV6-5	TRBJ2-3	NA
TGTGCCATCAGTGAGTCCCCCGGGACAGGTCAACACACCGGGGAGCTGTTTTTT	CAISESPGTGQHTGELFF	TRBD1	TRBV10-3	TRBJ2-2	NA
TGCGCCAGCAGCCTGACAGGGAAAACAACTAATGAAAAACTGTTTTTT	CASSLTGKTTNEKLFF	TRBD1	TRBV5-1	TRBJ1-4	NA
TGTGCCTACTCCGTGGCAACTAATGAAAAACTGTTTTTT	CAYSVATNEKLFF	NA	TRBV15	TRBJ1-4	few
TGTGCCAGCAGTTCCCGGGACAGGGCCCGTGGTGAGCAGTACTTC	CASSSRDRARGEQYF	TRBD1	TRBV6-5	TRBJ2-7	NA
TGCAGCGTTGGAGCCCGGTTTAGCGGGAGCCACGAGCAGTACTTC	CSVGARFSGSHEQYF	TRBD2	TRBV29-1	TRBJ2-7	NA
TGTGCCAGCAGGACAGGGGCTGGCACTGAAGCTTTCTTT	CASRTGAGTEAFF	TRBD1	TRBV2	TRBJ1-1	few
TGTGCCAGCAGCGTAAGGGTCCAGGGAAATTACAATGAGCAGTTCTTC	CASSVRVQGNYNEQFF	NA	TRBV9	TRBJ2-1	NA
TGTGCCTGGATGAAAGGACAGGACCTCGACGGCTACACCTTC	CAWMKGQDLDGYTF	TRBD1	TRBV30	TRBJ1-2	few
TGTGCCAGCAGCCCCTGGCGGGGCGCCCCTGCCTACAATGAGCAGTTCTTC	CASSPWRGAPAYNEQFF	NA	TRBV5-6	TRBJ2-1	NA
TGTGCCAGCAGTTACGCAGGGAAGGCCTTGAACACTGAAGCTTTCTTT	CASSYAGKALNTEAFF	NA	TRBV6-5	TRBJ1-1	NA
TGTGCCAGCAGCTTAAGTGGGACAGGTGAAGCTTTCTTT	CASSLSGTGEAFF	TRBD1	TRBV7-9	TRBJ1-1	few